The source of this TCR beta chain is a study of response to subunit inactivated influenza vaccine. Study-wide findings and caveats: Few additional T cells are recruited per seasonal influenza vaccination, authors suggested.

Germline CDR1 LGHDT, CDR2 YNNKEL (reference sequence). With 3 bases removed from V and 1 base from J, the gap between germline ends came to 9 bases. CDR3 size: 14 residues. There are many counts of this clonotype. The antigen is unknown. TCRdb re-analysed the RT-PCR reads in MiXCR, keeping a single row per CDR3 protein. In the table there are under 550,000 distinct CDR3 sequences, less than 8% of which are singletons. This rearrangement joins TRBV3-1 to TRBJ1-1, with D possibly matching TRBD1 (6 bases). The sequencing here drew on PBMCs from blood, taken around 25 months after vaccination. This TCR derives from a man in his fifties or sixties who received an inactivated influenza vaccine. The CDR3 is CASSHSDRNTEAFF. The CDR3 coding sequence is TGTGCCAGCAGCCATTCGGACAGGAACACTGAAGCTTTCTTT.